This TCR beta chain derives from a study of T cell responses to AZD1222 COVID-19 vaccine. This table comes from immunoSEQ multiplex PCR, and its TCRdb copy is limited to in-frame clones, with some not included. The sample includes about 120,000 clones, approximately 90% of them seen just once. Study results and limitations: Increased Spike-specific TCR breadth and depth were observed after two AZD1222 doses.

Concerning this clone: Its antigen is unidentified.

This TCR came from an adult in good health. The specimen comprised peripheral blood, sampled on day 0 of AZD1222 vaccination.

In nucleotides, the CDR3 is TGTGCCAGCAGCCCGGGACAGCGTTATGAAAAACTGTTTTTT. Translated, it gives CASSPGQRYEKLFF. V and J are TRBV7-2 and TRBJ1-4; TRBD1 aligns across 7 bases. CDR1 and CDR2 (germline): SGHTA, FQGNSA. V lost 5 bases and J lost 6; bases outside the gene matches: 6. The CDR3 has 14 residues.